The next 29 T cell receptor beta chains were all read from a single sample in a study of cytomegalovirus exposure and HLA in healthy donors. 13 Jbeta primers and 60 Vbeta primers were used for the PCR. The assay was immunoSEQ multiplex PCR, and TCRdb's table has in-frame clones only and misses some. The data hold over 120,000 clones, with roughly 80% observed a single time. Sequencing input: PBMCs. The receptors shown here come from a woman aged 30 to 39 in good health and CMV-seronegative.

This chain links TRBV2 with TRBJ1-2, with 8 bases fitting TRBD1. This CDR3 has 13 amino acids. The junction had 4 bases not matched to a gene; V was cut back by 10 bases and J by 0 bases. The germline V gene has CDR1 SNHLY and CDR2 FYNNEI. This CDR3 reads CATDRGANYGYTF. The CDR3, as DNA: TGTGCCACCGACAGGGGAGCTAACTATGGCTACACCTTC.

This chain joins TRBV21-1 and TRBJ2-1; the table gives TRBD2 as D, unverified against the DNA. TRBV21-1 is a known pseudogene. CDR3 length equals 16 residues. CDR3: CASRRKGGDCENEQFF. The CDR3 coding sequence is TGTGCCAGCAGACGAAAGGGGGGGGACTGTGAGAATGAGCAGTTCTTC.

The gene calls are TRBV11-3 and TRBJ1-1; 8 bases align to TRBD1. This CDR3 is 12 amino acids long. V lost 3 bases and J lost 8; bases outside the gene matches: 2. CDR1 is SGHNT, CDR2 YENEEA, per germline. The CDR3 spells CASSLGDREAFF. The DNA of the CDR3 is TGTGCCAGCAGCTTGGGGGACAGGGAAGCTTTCTTT.

The chain joins TRBV19 to TRBJ1-2; no reliable D call. The CDR3 has 13 residues. Germline V CDR1 and CDR2: LNHDA, SQIVND (reference sequence). Trimming removed 7 bases from V and 4 bases from J, with 13 bases in between. Here the CDR3 DNA reads TGTGCCAGTACCCGCGAGGGAACCTATGGCTACACCTTC. This gives the protein CASTREGTYGYTF.

The chain joins TRBV27 to TRBJ2-7; 13 nucleotides line up with TRBD2. V gave up 5 bases and J gave up 7 bases; unmatched junction bases: 8. CDR1 and CDR2 from the germline V gene are MNHEY and SMNVEV (reference sequence). The CDR3 is 15 residues long. The CDR3 loop is CASSPGLAGAGEQYF. In DNA form, the CDR3 reads TGTGCCAGCAGTCCCGGACTAGCGGGAGCCGGGGAGCAGTACTTC.

Comments on this clone: Germline is not matched at one junction end, which may reflect a read error. The chain has TRBV7-9 and TRBJ2-7, with 10 nucleotides matching TRBD1. This CDR3 region has 16 residues. CDR1 and CDR2 from the germline V gene are SEHNR and FQNEAQ (reference sequence). This CDR3 is CSSSPGGDRGSYEQYF. The CDR3 DNA reads as TGTTCCAGCAGCCCTGGGGGGGACAGGGGTTCCTACGAGCAGTACTTC.

The V call is TRBV19, the J call TRBJ2-5; tentatively, D is TRBD1 (5 bases). Trimming left V 4 bases short and J 4 bases short, with 7 bases between. The germline V gene encodes CDR1 LNHDA and CDR2 SQIVND (reference sequence). This CDR3 region has 12 residues. DNA for the CDR3: TGTGCCAGTAGTACAGGGCTAGAGACCCAGTACTTC. It encodes CASSTGLETQYF.

This clone was picked up a small number of times. The J gene is TRBJ2-7, the V gene TRBV27, with D possibly being TRBD1 (6 bases). Per the germline V gene, CDR1 is MNHEY and CDR2 is SMNVEV (reference sequence). Deletions cut 4 bases from V and 6 bases from J, with 16 bases between. CDR3 length: 14 amino acids. CDR3 in amino acids: CASSSRGQLGEQYF. The DNA for the CDR3 is TGTGCCAGCAGTTCCCGCGGACAGTTGGGCGAGCAGTACTTC.

The genes are TRBV29-1 and TRBJ2-3; D possibly corresponds to TRBD1 (6 bases). This CDR3 contains 13 residues. CDR1 SQVTM and CDR2 ANQGSEA come from the germline V gene. V was trimmed by 8 bases and J by 6 bases, leaving 18 bases between them. CDR3 loop: CSTHRDQRDTQYF. Written as DNA, the CDR3 is TGCAGCACCCACAGGGACCAGAGGGATACGCAGTATTTT.

The chain joins TRBV30 to TRBJ1-2; D not resolved. Trimming stripped 2 bases from V and 7 bases from J, with 14 bases between. The CDR3 sequence is 13 residues long. Germline V gives CDR1 GTSNPN, CDR2 SVGIG (reference sequence). Here the CDR3 reads CAWSKAAVGGYTF. The CDR3 DNA reads TGTGCCTGGAGTAAGGCCGCGGTGGGTGGCTACACCTTC.

This chain joins TRBV28 and TRBJ1-2, with 8 bases lining up with TRBD1. CDR1 is MDHEN and CDR2 is SYDVKM in the germline V gene. J lost 7 bases, V lost 3 bases, and 10 bases had no gene match. The CDR3 is 15 residues long. The CDR3: CASSFSDRTGFGYTF. In DNA, the CDR3 is TGTGCCAGCAGTTTCTCCGATCGGACAGGGTTTGGCTACACCTTC.

The rearrangement links TRBV2 to TRBJ2-7, with D perhaps TRBD2 (6 bases). The V gene lost 7 bases and the J gene lost 0 bases, with 13 bases spanning the gap. In germline, CDR1 is SNHLY, CDR2 FYNNEI. The length of the CDR3 is 14 residues. For the CDR3, the DNA is TGTGCCAGCACTCCAGCGGGTGGCTCCTACGAGCAGTACTTC. This sequence encodes CASTPAGGSYEQYF. The whole variable domain, remainder taken from reference TRBV2 and TRBJ2-7, is EPEVTQTPSHQVTQMGQEVILRCVPISNHLYFYWYRQILGQKVEFLVSFYNNEISEKSEIFDDQFSVERPDGSNFTLKIRSTKLEDSAMYFCASTPAGGSYEQYFGPGTRLTVT.

This clone was observed once. The chain joins TRBV28 to TRBJ2-7; the match to TRBD1 covers 7 bases. Trimming at V came to 10 bases and at J to 2 bases, leaving 11 bases not matched to a gene. The CDR3 contains 14 residues. In germline, CDR1 is MDHEN, CDR2 SYDVKM. The CDR3 DNA reads as TGTGCCACCGAACAGGGGACAGTTCCCTACGAGCAGTACTTC. Translating gives CATEQGTVPYEQYF.

The chain has TRBV18 and TRBJ2-2, with 14 bases that match TRBD2. Trimming took 6 bases from V and 0 from J; bases not matched to a gene: 6. The length of the CDR3 is 18 residues. Germline-derived CDR1 and CDR2 are KGHSH and LQKENI. This chain's CDR3 is CASSLGLAGATNTGELFF. Here the CDR3 DNA reads TGTGCCAGCTCCCTGGGACTAGCGGGAGCTACGAACACCGGGGAGCTGTTTTTT.

The CDR3 sequence: CASSEQGNYGYTF. The CDR3 nucleotides read TGTGCCAGCAGTGAACAGGGCAACTATGGCTACACCTTC. The V gene is TRBV2, the J gene TRBJ1-2, with a possible D match to TRBD1 (5 bases). The germline gives CDR1 SNHLY, CDR2 FYNNEI. V lost 2 bases, J lost 2 bases, and 6 bases lay in between. The CDR3 consists of 13 residues. The entire variable domain, with the rest obtained from reference TRBV2 and TRBJ1-2, is as follows: EPEVTQTPSHQVTQMGQEVILRCVPISNHLYFYWYRQILGQKVEFLVSFYNNEISEKSEIFDDQFSVERPDGSNFTLKIRSTKLEDSAMYFCASSEQGNYGYTFGSGTRLTVV.

This chain joins TRBV2 and TRBJ1-2, with D unclear. The germline gives CDR1 SNHLY, CDR2 FYNNEI. The CDR3 length is 12 residues. V was clipped by 5 bases and J by 7 bases, with 11 bases between them. This CDR3 reads CASSLTPGGYTF. For the CDR3, the DNA is TGTGCCAGCAGTCTAACGCCCGGTGGCTACACCTTC.

The chain is built from TRBV19 and TRBJ1-2; perhaps TRBD1 as D (5 bases). From germline, CDR1 is LNHDA and CDR2 SQIVND (reference sequence). V was pared by 2 bases and J by 4 bases, with 8 bases between. CDR3 size: 13 residues. CDR3 region: CASSISGLYGYTF. CDR3 coding DNA: TGTGCCAGTAGTATATCAGGGCTCTATGGCTACACCTTC.

The V gene is TRBV10-3, the J gene TRBJ2-3; 8 bases are shared with TRBD1. V lost 4 bases and J lost 6; bases outside the gene matches: 9. The CDR3 loop spans 15 amino acids. The V gene's germline CDR1 is ENHRY and CDR2 SYGVKD. The CDR3 DNA follows: TGTGCCATCAGTGCCGGGACAGGCACCTACGATACGCAGTATTTT. Translating it yields CAISAGTGTYDTQYF.

The chain has TRBV6-5 and TRBJ1-6; TRBD1 aligns across 8 bases. The germline gives CDR1 MNHEY, CDR2 SVGAGI. The junction had 12 bases not matched to a gene; V was cut back by 6 bases and J by 11 bases. The CDR3 spans 15 residues. The CDR3 DNA reads TGTGCCAGCAGCTGGGGACAGGTTCCGCGGGCACCCCTCCACTTT. Its protein product is CASSWGQVPRAPLHF.

As DNA, the CDR3 is TGTGCCAGCAGCGTTGGACAGGGCACCTACGAGCAGTACTTC. Translated: CASSVGQGTYEQYF. The chain carries TRBV5-5 and TRBJ2-7, with 8 bases that match TRBD1. Germline values: CDR1 SGHKS, CDR2 YYEKEE (reference sequence). V shed 4 bases and J 2 bases; nucleotides not matched to a gene: 5. The CDR3 is 14 residues long.

This clone has a count of ten or more. The rearrangement links TRBV7-3 to TRBJ1-2, with 8 positions matching TRBD1. V shed 5 bases and J 4 bases; nucleotides not matched to a gene: 6. The CDR3 is 14 amino acids. Germline CDR1 reads SGHTA; CDR2 reads FQGTGA. The CDR3 DNA sequence: TGTGCCAGCAGCCCGGGGACAGGTGGCTATGGCTACACCTTC. Protein: CASSPGTGGYGYTF.

Here the CDR3 DNA reads TGTGCCAGCAGCTTAGAATTACGGGGTTACTCTGGAAACACCATATATTTT. This sequence encodes CASSLELRGYSGNTIYF. The chain uses TRBV7-3 and TRBJ1-3; no clear D. The germline CDR1 and CDR2 sequences are SGHTA and FQGTGA. Trimming took 2 bases from V and 0 from J, leaving 14 bases between them. CDR3 size: 17 residues. Full variable domain (missing parts from reference TRBV7-3 and TRBJ1-3): GAGVSQTPSNKVTEKGKYVELRCDPISGHTALYWYRQSLGQGPEFLIYFQGTGAADDSGLPNDRFFAVRPEGSVSTLKIQRTERGDSAVYLCASSLELRGYSGNTIYFGEGSWLTVV.

The rearrangement links TRBV10-3 to TRBJ1-2, with D tentatively TRBD1 (6 bases). The V gene's germline CDR1 is ENHRY and CDR2 SYGVKD. The CDR3 length is 13 residues. V was clipped by 7 bases and J by 7 bases, with 16 bases between them. The DNA for the CDR3 is TGTGCCATCAACCAGAGGGGGGGTGTTGGCTACACCTTC. Translated, it gives CAINQRGGVGYTF.

The V and J genes are TRBV5-1 and TRBJ1-4, with TRBD1 as a possible D gene (5 bases). The CDR3 covers 15 residues. From germline, CDR1 is SGHRS and CDR2 YFSETQ. V lost 0 bases to trimming and J lost 3 bases, with 9 bases between them. CDR3 loop: CASSLAGTPNEKLFF. CDR3 sequence (DNA): TGCGCCAGCAGCTTGGCAGGGACTCCTAATGAAAAACTGTTTTTT.

The V call is TRBV29-1, the J call TRBJ2-7; the D gene is possibly TRBD1 (6 bases). There are 13 residues in the CDR3. Germline-derived CDR1 and CDR2 are SQVTM and ANQGSEA. The V gene lost 0 bases and the J gene lost 3 bases, with 9 bases spanning the gap. CDR3 sequence: CSVEDRGVYEQYF. The CDR3 nucleotides read TGCAGCGTTGAAGACAGGGGAGTCTACGAGCAGTACTTC.

CDR3 protein: CASSLASTSGYQETQYF. CDR3 DNA sequence: TGTGCCAGCAGCTTAGCGTCTACTAGCGGATACCAAGAGACCCAGTACTTC. V and J are TRBV7-2 and TRBJ2-5; 8 nucleotides match TRBD2. Germline V gene sequence: CDR1 SGHTA, CDR2 FQGNSA. With V trimmed by 0 bases and J by 0 bases, 6 bases remained unmatched. This CDR3 comprises 17 residues.

The V gene is TRBV5-1, the J gene TRBJ2-7; maybe TRBD2 (5 bases). V lost 0 bases and J lost 2, with 12 bases in between. Germline V gene lookup returns CDR1 SGHRS and CDR2 YFSETQ. This CDR3 comprises 15 residues. The CDR3 DNA reads as TGCGCCAGCAGCTTGGCCGGGGAGCCCACCTACGAGCAGTACTTC. Its translation: CASSLAGEPTYEQYF.

The chain joins TRBV27 to TRBJ1-2, with D possibly TRBD1 on 6 matching bases. The CDR3 has 13 residues. Germline V gene data show CDR1 as MNHEY and CDR2 as SMNVEV (reference sequence). Trimming removed 5 bases at V and 2 bases at J, with 9 bases between. CDR3 in amino acids: CASSPTGNYGYTF. CDR3 in DNA: TGTGCCAGCAGTCCTACAGGGAACTATGGCTACACCTTC.

This chain joins TRBV18 and TRBJ1-6, with no clear D. Deletions cut 6 bases from V and 8 bases from J, with 8 bases between. The V gene's germline CDR1 is KGHSH and CDR2 LQKENI. CDR3 length: 12 amino acids. The CDR3 is CASSPSDSPLHF. CDR3 coding DNA: TGTGCCAGCTCCCCCTCCGATTCACCCCTCCACTTT.